This paragraph covers one TCR beta chain sequence. Its antigen remains unknown. Germline V gene sequence: CDR1 SEHNR, CDR2 FQNEAQ (reference sequence). The CDR3 length is 14 residues. V shed 3 bases, J shed 8 bases, and the junction held 7 bases outside the gene matches. This record belongs to a study of STAT3 mutations in large granular lymphocyte leukemia. Overall study findings and caveats: Clonal expansion was inferred from samples taken at other timepoints. Persisting codominant clonotypes may have hidden a small pathogenic clone. At least one immunodominant TCR beta clonotype appeared in every T-cell large granular lymphocyte leukemia patient. After therapy, about 30% of the 18 patients switched clonotypes, all new clones STAT3 wild type.

Each sample's TCRbeta library yielded on average around 44,000 productive templates. Data came from immunoSEQ multiplex PCR; TCRdb stores just in-frame clones and leaves some out. The sample consists of fewer than 8,500 clones, around 92% of them appearing once. This sequence originates from a man aged 50 to 60 with T-cell large granular lymphocyte leukemia. Some clones in this sample may be carry-over from other donors' samples. J is TRBJ2-1 and V is TRBV7-9; TRBD1 aligns across 7 bases. The sequencing sample was made of peripheral blood mononuclear cells. CDR3 sequence: CASSFTTGAHEQFF. CDR3 DNA sequence: TGTGCCAGCAGCTTTACTACAGGGGCGCATGAGCAGTTCTTC. The full variable domain, rest sourced from reference TRBV7-9 and TRBJ2-1, is DTGVSQNPRHKITKRGQNVTFRCDPISEHNRLYWYRQTLGQGPEFLTYFQNEAQLEKSRLLSDRFSAERPKGSFSTLEIQRTEQGDSAMYLCASSFTTGAHEQFFGPGTRLTVL.